This is a list of T cell receptor beta chains from one sample in a study of blood T cell repertoires in COVID-19. Assay: immunoSEQ multiplex PCR; the TCRdb copy retains only in-frame clones and omits some. The table records some 400,000 clones, roughly four fifths of them present only once. The sample consisted of peripheral blood. All receptors derive from a human donor with acute or convalescent COVID-19. The donor label of this sample is uncertain. CDR3s include the opening cysteine and the closing phenylalanine or tryptophan. A D gene is named only where the DNA matches it firmly. For some rows the clone size is stated as once, few or many, or as a class when expanded; others skip it.

D gene,J gene,V gene,clone size,CDR3 DNA,CDR3 protein
TRBD1,TRBJ1-5,TRBV12-3/TRBV12-4,.,TGTGCCAGCAGCTCGACAGGGAATCAGCCCCAGCATTTT,CASSSTGNQPQHF
TRBD1,TRBJ1-1,TRBV14,.,TGTGCCAGCAGCCCGCAGGGGGGCTTGTTTATAGGTGAAGCTTTCTTT,CASSPQGGLFIGEAFF
.,TRBJ1-2,TRBV12-3/TRBV12-4,.,TGTGCCAGCAGTTTAGGGCGGGGTGGCTACACCTTC,CASSLGRGGYTF
TRBD2,TRBJ2-5,TRBV3-1/TRBV3-2,.,TGTGCCAGCAGCCTCGGGGGGGTGCAAGAGACCCAGTACTTC,CASSLGGVQETQYF
.,TRBJ1-2,TRBV9,.,TGTGCCAGCAGCGAATGGCCCGATGGCTACACCTTC,CASSEWPDGYTF
.,TRBJ2-2,TRBV19,.,TGTGCCAGTAGAAATCAGGGGATTACCGGGGAGCTGTTTTTT,CASRNQGITGELFF
.,TRBJ2-3,TRBV5-4,.,TGTGCCAGCAGCCCGGAGCCCCGAGATACGCAGTATTTT,CASSPEPRDTQYF
TRBD1,TRBJ2-7,TRBV7-8,.,TGTGCCAGCAGCTTGTATAGAGGGGGCGGCTACGAGCAGTACTTC,CASSLYRGGGYEQYF
.,TRBJ1-5,TRBV7-8,few,TGTGCCAGCAGCTTAGCCGTCCCTGGCAGTGGTCAGCCCCAGCATTTT,CASSLAVPGSGQPQHF
TRBD1,TRBJ1-2,TRBV28,.,TGTGCCAGCAGTTTCAAGGACAGGGGTTCATACTATGGCTACACCTTC,CASSFKDRGSYYGYTF
.,TRBJ1-1,TRBV12-3/TRBV12-4,.,TGTGCCAGCAGCTCAGAAAACACTGAAGCTTTCTTT,CASSSENTEAFF
.,TRBJ2-5,TRBV5-6,once,TGTGCCAGCAGCTTGACTGATCAGACCCAGTACTTC,CASSLTDQTQYF
TRBD1,TRBJ2-7,TRBV19,.,TGTGCCAGTAGTATTACGACAGGGGCCTACGAGCAGTACTTC,CASSITTGAYEQYF
TRBD1,TRBJ1-2,TRBV28,.,TGTGCCAGCAGTTGGGGACAGGGGTATGGCTACACCTTC,CASSWGQGYGYTF
TRBD1,TRBJ1-4,TRBV2,once,TGTGCCAGCAGGGGACAGGGCCTCGAAAAACTGTTTTTT,CASRGQGLEKLFF
TRBD2,TRBJ2-5,TRBV3-1/TRBV3-2,.,TGTGCCAGCAGCCCGACGTTAGCGGGTTGGGAGACCCAGTACTTC,CASSPTLAGWETQYF
TRBD1,TRBJ1-2,TRBV6-5,few,TGTGCCAGCAGCCGTGGAGGGGGCGGGTATGGCTACACCTTC,CASSRGGGGYGYTF
TRBD1,TRBJ1-5,TRBV5-5,.,TGTGCCAGCAGCCCGGGACAGGGGAAGTGGAAGCCCCAGCATTTT,CASSPGQGKWKPQHF
.,TRBJ2-1,TRBV28,.,TGTGCCAGCAGTTTATCAGGAAGGGGTGGGCGTAATGAGCAGTTCTTC,CASSLSGRGGRNEQFF
TRBD2,TRBJ2-7,TRBV20-1,.,TGCAGTGCTAGTAGCGGGAGGCGGGCCTACGAGCAGTACTTC,CSASSGRRAYEQYF
.,TRBJ1-5,TRBV12-3/TRBV12-4,.,TGTGCCAGCAGAGACAGCCTCAATCAGCCCCAGCATTTT,CASRDSLNQPQHF
.,TRBJ1-4,TRBV5-1,.,TGCGCCAGCAGCTTCCAGGGGTTGGAAAAACTGTTTTTT,CASSFQGLEKLFF
.,TRBJ2-1,TRBV10-1,many,TGCGCCAGCAGTGAGTACGGGGAAGGGTGGAATGAGCAGTTCTTC,CASSEYGEGWNEQFF
.,TRBJ1-6,TRBV27,.,TGTGCCAGCAGTTTATCCCGGGCCAGGGCGAATTCACCCCTCCACTTT,CASSLSRARANSPLHF
.,TRBJ1-1,TRBV30,.,TGTGCCTGGAGTGTACTCAACGGGGGGACCGAAGCTTTCTTT,CAWSVLNGGTEAFF
TRBD2,TRBJ2-1,TRBV6-6,.,TGTGCCAGCAGTAATAGCGGGAGGGCAGGCTACAATGAGCAGTTCTTC,CASSNSGRAGYNEQFF
.,TRBJ1-1,TRBV11-2,.,TGTGCCAGCAGCCTCACAACTATCACTGAAGCTTTCTTT,CASSLTTITEAFF
.,TRBJ1-1,TRBV5-1,.,TGCGCCAGCAGCTCCCAGGGTGAAGCTTTCTTT,CASSSQGEAFF